This is a list of T cell receptor beta chains from one sample in a study of immune evolution from preneoplasia to lung adenocarcinoma. Measured with immunoSEQ multiplex PCR; TCRdb has only the in-frame clones, and not every one. Among 11,000 to 15,000 clones listed, approximately 77% were seen once. The sequencing sample was made of FFPE minimally invasive lung adenocarcinoma tissue. The receptors were sampled from a person aged 55-80 years with lung adenocarcinoma. The CDR3 runs from the conserved cysteine through the conserved F or W. Each record gives: clone size, V gene, CDR3 length, J gene, D gene, CDR3 DNA, CDR3 protein. A D gene is named only where the DNA matches it firmly. The size of a clone is reported for some rows only, either as once, few or many, or as a class for expanded clones.

abundance: NA
v_gene: TRBV11-1
len: 13
j_gene: TRBJ2-1
d_gene: NA
CDR3nt: TGTGCCAGCAGCTGGACAATCTCCGATGAGCAGTTCTTC
CDR3aa: CASSWTISDEQFF

abundance: NA
v_gene: TRBV4-2
len: 16
j_gene: TRBJ1-4
d_gene: TRBD1
CDR3nt: TGTGCCAGCAGCCAAGATCACGGGACAGGGGACGAAAAACTGTTTTTT
CDR3aa: CASSQDHGTGDEKLFF

abundance: NA
v_gene: TRBV9
len: 15
j_gene: TRBJ1-5
d_gene: NA
CDR3nt: TGTGCCAGCAGCCCTAGGGCGACTAGCAATCAGCCCCAGCATTTT
CDR3aa: CASSPRATSNQPQHF

abundance: once
v_gene: TRBV6-6
len: 14
j_gene: TRBJ2-1
d_gene: NA
CDR3nt: TGTGCCAGCAGTTACGTGTCTGGTCACAATGAGCAGTTCTTC
CDR3aa: CASSYVSGHNEQFF

abundance: NA
v_gene: TRBV7-2
len: 14
j_gene: TRBJ2-5
d_gene: TRBD1
CDR3nt: TGTGCCAGCAACCGGGGGGACAGGGAAGAGACCCAGTACTTC
CDR3aa: CASNRGDREETQYF

abundance: few
v_gene: TRBV30
len: 14
j_gene: TRBJ2-1
d_gene: TRBD2
CDR3nt: TGTGCCTGGAACGGACTAGCGGGAGCGGATGAGCAGTTCTTC
CDR3aa: CAWNGLAGADEQFF

abundance: once
v_gene: TRBV23-1
len: 13
j_gene: TRBJ2-5
d_gene: TRBD1
CDR3nt: TGCGCCAGCAGATACACAGGGGACCAGACCCAGTACTTC
CDR3aa: CASRYTGDQTQYF

abundance: NA
v_gene: TRBV27
len: 15
j_gene: TRBJ2-7
d_gene: NA
CDR3nt: TGTGCCAGCAGTTTCGGACAGCGCCTAACCTACGAGCAGTACTTC
CDR3aa: CASSFGQRLTYEQYF

abundance: NA
v_gene: TRBV5-1
len: 16
j_gene: TRBJ1-1
d_gene: NA
CDR3nt: TGCGCCAGCAGCCAGGGGCCACCGAGGATTGACACTGAAGCTTTCTTT
CDR3aa: CASSQGPPRIDTEAFF

abundance: NA
v_gene: TRBV7-2
len: 15
j_gene: TRBJ1-3
d_gene: NA
CDR3nt: TGTGCCAGCAGCTTAATCGCAGGCACCCGTAACACCATATATTTT
CDR3aa: CASSLIAGTRNTIYF

abundance: NA
v_gene: TRBV10-3
len: 16
j_gene: TRBJ1-6
d_gene: TRBD1
CDR3nt: TGTGCCATCAGTGAGGGCGCTCCAGGGGGCCTTTCACCCCTCCACTTT
CDR3aa: CAISEGAPGGLSPLHF